This T cell receptor beta chain comes out of a study of vaccination and CD4 T cells after COVID-19. The V and J ends lost 8 bases and 5 bases, in that order; junction bases with no gene match: 12. This CDR3 has 15 residues. Per germline, CDR1 LNHDA and CDR2 SQIVND (reference sequence). This clonotype was counted a single time. Its antigen is not known. Described treatment: approximately 9-day PBMC culture with coronavirus spike peptide pools or control peptides (ViraFEST assay). An Oncomine TCR Beta short-read assay was used to sequence the DNA from cultured CD4+ T cells. TCRdb independently ran MiXCR on the PCR reads; one entry per CDR3 protein. The sample holds over 10,000 distinct CDR3 sequences, 50% to 55% seen once.

Material: cultured CD4+ T cells from blood, obtained after SARS-CoV-2 vaccination. This clonotype was obtained from a human donor with COVID-19. The rearrangement joins TRBV19 to TRBJ1-2; 9 bases agree with TRBD1. The CDR3 coding sequence is TGTGCCAGTGTCGGCGGGACAGGGCGTCTATATGGCTACACCTTC. As protein: CASVGGTGRLYGYTF.